These 18 T cell receptor beta chains share one sample of origin, sequenced in a study of blood T cell repertoires in COVID-19. The protocol was immunoSEQ multiplex PCR, while the TCRdb copy is restricted to in-frame clones and leaves out a portion. The sample yields hundreds of thousands of clones, less than 90% seen once. The source material was PBMCs or T cells enriched from blood (not recorded which). Receptors were obtained from a woman aged 40 to 49 who had recovered from COVID-19.

The chain is built from TRBV18 and TRBJ1-4; maybe TRBD1 (6 bases). The germline V gene has CDR1 KGHSH and CDR2 LQKENI. The CDR3 is 20 residues long. V gave up 0 bases and J gave up 6 bases, with 26 bases separating them. CDR3 loop: CASSPPDRSVQGRKDEKLFF. CDR3 in DNA: TGTGCCAGCTCACCACCGGATAGGTCGGTCCAGGGGAGAAAGGATGAAAAACTGTTTTTT. Combining the CDR3 with reference TRBV18 and TRBJ1-4 gives the whole variable domain NAGVMQNPRHLVRRRGQEARLRCSPMKGHSHVYWYRQLPEEGLKFMVYLQKENIIDESGMPKERFSAEFPKEGPSILRIQQVVRGDSAAYFCASSPPDRSVQGRKDEKLFFGSGTQLSVL.

The chain carries TRBV27 and TRBJ2-3, with D possibly matching TRBD1 (6 bases). The CDR3 totals 13 residues. Germline assignment: CDR1 MNHEY and CDR2 SMNVEV (reference sequence). Between the trimmed V and J ends, which lost 5 bases and 4 bases, there was a span of 10 bases. CDR3 in amino acids: CASSPGGSDTQYF. The CDR3 bases are TGTGCCAGCAGTCCTGGGGGCTCAGATACGCAGTATTTT.

The table lists this clone with a few counts. This chain connects TRBV10-3 to TRBJ2-5; 7 bases map to TRBD1. Germline V gene lookup returns CDR1 ENHRY and CDR2 SYGVKD. Trimming at V came to 6 bases and at J to 5 bases, leaving 6 bases not matched to a gene. This CDR3 is built from 13 residues. CDR3 nucleotide sequence: TGTGCCATCAGCTTAGGGGGCCAGGAGACCCAGTACTTC. Its translation is CAISLGGQETQYF.

The chain uses TRBV7-8 and TRBJ1-3; D gene ambiguous. CDR1 and CDR2 from the germline V gene are SGHVS and FQNEAQ. Trimming removed 8 bases at V and 4 bases at J, with 12 bases between. This CDR3 has 13 amino acids. DNA for the CDR3: TGTGCCAGCGGTGGCGGGCTGGGAAACACCATATATTTT. Translating it yields CASGGGLGNTIYF.

The V gene is TRBV3-1 (or the pseudogene TRBV3-2), the J gene TRBJ2-7, with 10 bases that match TRBD2. The CDR3 extends over 14 amino acids. With 0 bases clipped from V and 6 bases from J, the junction kept 2 bases outside the gene matches. Germline CDR1 is LGHDT and CDR2 is YNNKEL (reference sequence). DNA for the CDR3: TGTGCCAGCAGCCAAGATCTAGCGGGAGCCGAGCAGTACTTC. Translating gives CASSQDLAGAEQYF.

J is TRBJ2-2 and V is TRBV5-1; 12 positions match TRBD2. The CDR3 has 16 residues. With V trimmed by 8 bases and J by 5 bases, 10 bases remained unmatched. From germline, CDR1 is SGHRS and CDR2 YFSETQ. CDR3 DNA: TGCGCCAGTCGGGGGGCCGGGACTAGCGGGACCGGGGAGCTGTTTTTT. As protein: CASRGAGTSGTGELFF. Complete variable domain (other parts from reference TRBV5-1 and TRBJ2-2): KAGVTQTPRYLIKTRGQQVTLSCSPISGHRSVSWYQQTPGQGLQFLFEYFSETQRNKGNFPGRFSGRQFSNSRSEMNVSTLELGDSALYLCASRGAGTSGTGELFFGEGSRLTVL.

This clone was seen a few times. The chain links TRBV6-5 to TRBJ2-7, with D perhaps matching TRBD1 (5 bases). The CDR3 is 16 amino acids. From germline, CDR1 is MNHEY and CDR2 SVGAGI. Trimming took 0 bases from V and 2 from J, leaving 14 bases between them. CDR3: CASSYSIGANAYEQYF. DNA of the CDR3: TGTGCCAGCAGTTACTCGATAGGGGCCAACGCCTACGAGCAGTACTTC.

V is TRBV28 and J is TRBJ1-3; the D gene is possibly TRBD1 (5 bases). Germline CDR1 MDHEN, CDR2 SYDVKM. V shed 3 bases and J shed 8 bases, with 26 bases lying between them. This CDR3 comprises 18 residues. In nucleotides, the CDR3 is TGTGCCAGCAGTTTGGGTGGTGGACAAGGACCCTTAGGGGACACCATATATTTT. Translating gives CASSLGGGQGPLGDTIYF.

V gene TRBV19 combines with J gene TRBJ1-3, with D maybe TRBD1 (5 bases). V was trimmed by 8 bases and J by 6 bases, leaving 11 bases between them. The CDR3 is 12 amino acids. The germline gives CDR1 LNHDA, CDR2 SQIVND (reference sequence). This CDR3 reads CASSATENTIYF. CDR3 nucleotides: TGTGCCAGTTCCGCGACAGAAAACACCATATATTTT.

The V gene is TRBV7-8, the J gene TRBJ2-7; 7 bases align to TRBD2. CDR3 length: 15 residues. CDR1 is SGHVS, CDR2 FQNEAQ, per germline. The junction had 8 bases not matched to a gene; V was cut back by 3 bases and J by 3 bases. For the CDR3, the DNA is TGTGCCAGCAGCTTCCTGAGCGGGAAGAACTACGAGCAGTACTTC. Translated: CASSFLSGKNYEQYF.

As concerns this clone: Other DNA variants within this sample encode the same CDR3. The rearrangement joins TRBV3-1 (or the pseudogene TRBV3-2) to TRBJ1-2, with a weak D call TRBD1 (5 bases). The germline gives CDR1 LGHDT, CDR2 YNNKEL (reference sequence). V dropped 0 bases and J dropped 6 bases, with 8 bases sitting between them. The CDR3 runs to 13 residues. As DNA, the CDR3 is TGTGCCAGCAGCCAAGATTGGGGGGATGGCTACACCTTC. It specifies CASSQDWGDGYTF.

This chain joins TRBV6-5 and TRBJ2-6, with D perhaps TRBD1 (6 bases). V was pared by 6 bases and J by 1 base, with 10 bases between. CDR1 and CDR2 from the germline V gene are MNHEY and SVGAGI. The CDR3 has 15 amino acids. The chain's CDR3 is CASRPGESGANVLTF. In DNA form, the CDR3 reads TGTGCCAGCAGACCAGGGGAATCTGGGGCCAACGTCCTGACTTTC.

The J gene is TRBJ2-3, the V gene TRBV5-6, with 13 bases matching TRBD2. This CDR3 is built from 19 residues. V was pared by 5 bases and J by 0 bases, with 12 bases of the junction left unmatched. Germline assignment: CDR1 SGHDT and CDR2 YYEEEE. This CDR3 reads CASREYQGTSGISTDTQYF. CDR3 sequence (DNA): TGTGCCAGCAGGGAGTATCAGGGGACTAGCGGGATTAGCACAGATACGCAGTATTTT.

The rearrangement links TRBV27 to TRBJ2-2, with TRBD2 identical over 10 bases. CDR1 is MNHEY and CDR2 is SMNVEV in the germline V gene (reference sequence). The V gene end was trimmed by 7 bases and the J gene end by 6 bases; junction bases not matched to a gene: 5. The CDR3 is 14 residues long. The CDR3 protein is CASTIAGGAGELFF. The CDR3 region has the DNA TGTGCCAGCACCATAGCGGGAGGTGCCGGGGAGCTGTTTTTT.

The CDR3, as DNA: TGTGCCAGCAGTTTAACCCAGGGGAACGGCTACACCTTC. Its protein is CASSLTQGNGYTF. This chain connects TRBV27 to TRBJ1-2; D perhaps matches TRBD1 (6 bases). The germline gives CDR1 MNHEY, CDR2 SMNVEV (reference sequence). The CDR3 totals 13 residues. Trimming cost V 2 bases and J 8 bases, with 12 bases left between them.

V usage is TRBV29-1 and J usage is TRBJ1-2; the D is unclear. V was trimmed by 0 bases and J by 7 bases, leaving 15 bases between them. The CDR3 has 14 residues. The germline gives CDR1 SQVTM, CDR2 ANQGSEA. CDR3 residues: CSVEDLQATSGYTF. The DNA of the CDR3 is TGCAGCGTTGAAGACCTTCAGGCCACTAGTGGCTACACCTTC.

V is TRBV7-7 and J is TRBJ2-1; 9 nucleotides agree with TRBD2. With 5 bases clipped from V and 0 bases from J, the junction kept 14 bases outside the gene matches. Germline-derived CDR1 and CDR2 are SSHAT and FNYEAQ (reference sequence). The CDR3 sequence is 19 residues long. CDR3 sequence reads: CASSPLAGARGSSYNEQFF. In DNA form, the CDR3 reads TGTGCCAGCAGCCCCTTAGCGGGAGCCCGTGGGAGCTCCTACAATGAGCAGTTCTTC.

The chain employs TRBV19 and TRBJ1-3; the D is unclear. The germline V gene has CDR1 LNHDA and CDR2 SQIVND (reference sequence). The CDR3 has 14 amino acids. V lost 3 bases and J 4 bases, leaving 10 bases between the germline ends. The CDR3 bases are TGTGCCAGTAGTATGCTGGGAGGGGGAAACACCATATATTTT. It specifies CASSMLGGGNTIYF.